The 6 T cell receptor beta chains presented below share a single source sample, sequenced in a study of blood T cells in healthy people across ages. PCR was performed a second time for about 6 to 12 cycles using a sample-barcoded 5' primer and a J-beta primer mix. Each CDR3 protein is one row after TCRdb ran MiXCR on the 5' RACE reads. This table holds approximately 800,000 distinct CDR3 sequences, approximately 25% found once. This sample also appeared in a second study, on T cells of mothers and their children.

Sequencing was performed on blood. The receptors derive from a boy younger than 18 in good health.

There are a few counts of this clonotype. V gene TRBV29-1 combines with J gene TRBJ2-5; 12 positions agree with TRBD1. The J call may not be correct, given that the DNA end is closer to TRBJ2-7. The CDR3 consists of 13 residues. From germline, CDR1 is SQVTM and CDR2 ANQGSEA. The CDR3, as DNA: TGCAGCGTCCGGGACAGGGGGCTCTACGAGCAGTACTTC. It translates to CSVRDRGLYEQYF.

J is TRBJ2-7 and V is TRBV6-5, with 9 bases identical to TRBD1. Germline assignment: CDR1 MNHEY and CDR2 SVGAGI. This CDR3 spans 17 amino acids. J gave up 2 bases and V 4 bases, and 12 bases lay outside the gene matches. This chain's CDR3 is CASSSLTSGTGPYEQYF. The CDR3, as DNA: TGTGCCAGCAGTTCCTTGACTTCCGGGACAGGGCCCTACGAGCAGTACTTC.

This clonotype was seen a few times. V gene TRBV29-1 combines with J gene TRBJ2-2; D is perhaps TRBD1 or TRBD2 (5 bases each). CDR1 SQVTM and CDR2 ANQGSEA come from the germline V gene. V lost 5 bases to trimming and J lost 4 bases, with 14 bases between them. The CDR3 runs to 14 residues. CDR3 amino acids: CSVQSAGTTGELFF. CDR3 in DNA: TGCAGCGTTCAGTCGGCAGGGACCACCGGGGAGCTGTTTTTT.

This clonotype appeared a single time. V gene TRBV5-4 combines with J gene TRBJ2-1; a possible D gene is TRBD2 (5 bases). Germline V gives CDR1 SGHNT, CDR2 YYREEE (reference sequence). Trimming pared 3 bases from V and 5 bases from J, leaving 18 bases between. This CDR3 has 16 residues. CDR3 nucleotide sequence: TGTGCCAGCAGCTGGACTCGGAGCGAACGAGACAATGAGCAGTTCTTC. Amino acids: CASSWTRSERDNEQFF.

Ten or more counts support this clonotype. The gene calls are TRBV27 and TRBJ1-5, with TRBD1 identical over 9 bases. V lost 3 bases to trimming and J lost 7 bases; unmatched junction nucleotides: 4. Germline CDR1 is MNHEY and CDR2 is SMNVEV (reference sequence). The CDR3 totals 14 residues. CDR3 coding DNA: TGTGCCAGCAGTTTGGGACAGGGCAGACAGCCCCAGCATTTT. Its protein is CASSLGQGRQPQHF.

This clonotype has only a few counts. This chain joins TRBV7-2 and TRBJ1-1; D remains unclear. The CDR3 has 13 amino acids. Trimming took 2 bases from V and 4 from J, leaving 8 bases between them. Germline CDR1 reads SGHTA; CDR2 reads FQGNSA. This CDR3 reads CASSLRFGTEAFF. DNA for the CDR3: TGTGCCAGCAGCTTAAGATTTGGCACTGAAGCTTTCTTT.